These 2 T cell receptor beta chains were all obtained from the same sample, sequenced in a study of T cell repertoires in cytomegalovirus infection. These receptors' antigens are unknown. TCRdb redid the calling of the reads with MiXCR, one entry per CDR3 protein. The sample comprises fewer than 55,000 distinct CDR3 sequences, less than 20% of which are singletons, and around 77% rests with the top ten. The input for sequencing was CD8+ T cells from cultured PBMCs, taken from culture after CMV antigen stimulation. The receptors were sampled from a human donor in good health (CMV status not recorded). Some clones in this sample may be carry-over from other donors' samples.

This clonotype occurred a few times. The V and J genes are TRBV4-1 and TRBJ1-1; TRBD1 aligns across 11 bases. V gave up 4 bases and J gave up 5 bases; unmatched junction bases: 3. The CDR3 spans 14 residues. CDR1 is MGHRA and CDR2 is YSYEKL in the germline V gene. In DNA, the CDR3 is TGCGCCAGCAGCCCCGGGACAGGGGGAACTGAAGCTTTCTTT. Its translation: CASSPGTGGTEAFF.

V is TRBV6-1 and J is TRBJ1-1, with D perhaps matching TRBD1 (6 bases). CDR3 length equals 14 residues. Germline CDR1 MNHNS, CDR2 SASEGT. V lost 3 bases, J lost 7 bases, and 15 bases lay in between. CDR3 protein: CASSDRTSRGEAFF. CDR3 DNA: TGTGCCAGCAGTGACCGAACTTCCAGGGGTGAAGCTTTCTTT.